Included here is one T cell receptor beta chain sequence, with context. This sample is drawn from a study of blood T cell repertoires in COVID-19. Sequencing was performed with immunoSEQ multiplex PCR; in TCRdb, only in-frame clones are kept and a portion is missing. The sample shows approximately 480,000 clones, 87% of them seen only once. CDR3 length: 13 residues. The V end was cut by 5 bases, the J end by 10 bases, with 12 bases between. The genes are TRBV12-3 or TRBV12-4 and TRBJ1-6; perhaps TRBD1 as D (5 bases). The TCR originated in a woman in her late teens or twenties who had recovered from COVID-19. The sequenced sample was PBMCs or T cells enriched from blood (not recorded which). CDR3 residues: CASSGGGESPLHF. The CDR3 DNA is TGTGCCAGCAGTGGGGGGGGAGAGTCACCCCTCCACTTT.